A selection of T cell receptor beta chains follows, all from one sample in a study of response to subunit inactivated influenza vaccine. TCRdb processed the RT-PCR reads anew with MiXCR; each CDR3 protein has one entry. Among about 540,000 distinct CDR3 sequences, 13% to 15% were seen once, and the ten largest hold 11%. The sample in question was PBMCs from blood, obtained less than 13 days after vaccination. These receptors were collected from a man aged 50-59 years who received an inactivated influenza vaccine. The CDR3 runs from the conserved cysteine through the conserved F or W. The D gene is left open where the match is weak. Clone size is given for some rows only: seen once, a few or many times, or a class if the clone is expanded.

>NA|few|TRBV2
CASSEGPGWNQPQHF
>NA|NA|TRBV29-1
CSARGTNEKLFF
>TRBD1|NA|TRBV12-3/TRBV12-4
CASSLQGVRGTEAFF
>NA|many|TRBV4-3
CASSQDVNTEAFF
>NA|NA|TRBV20-1
CSAGYSYGYTF
>TRBD1|few|TRBV12-5
CASGRGDRAIHNEQFF
>NA|NA|TRBV7-2
CASSSSSQVSNTEAFF
>NA|NA|TRBV7-6
CASSLEGRLTLKNIQYF
>TRBD2|NA|TRBV5-4
CASSGGLGFAGELFF
>NA|NA|TRBV3-1
CASSQQTGGYGYTF
>TRBD2|NA|TRBV5-5
CASSLGLAGGPRKQFF
>NA|NA|TRBV11-2
CASSLGASGEQFF
>TRBD1|many|TRBV24-1
CATSSRGLGTDTQYF
>NA|NA|TRBV20-1
CSARVGGYTDTQYF
>NA|few|TRBV4-1
CASSQEPMTTYNEQFF
>NA|few|TRBV20-1
CSAPGRELIKDGYTF
>TRBD2|few|TRBV20-1
CSARILAGGPMYF
>TRBD2|NA|TRBV6-2/TRBV6-3
CASTITGLAGKYNEQFF
>NA|NA|TRBV10-3
CAISVGRVDRIGQYF
>NA|NA|TRBV7-8
CASSLSRPWQGTTGELFF
>NA|NA|TRBV20-1
CSAGTGTLYEQYF
>NA|few|TRBV7-2
CASSPRIGEQYF
>TRBD1|NA|TRBV7-2
CASSLRGQGAGDSPLHF
>NA|many|TRBV7-2
CASSPAGTTYGYTF
>TRBD2|NA|TRBV4-3
CASSQGIVTSGIYNEQFF
>TRBD1|few|TRBV19
CASRGDRAGSYNEQFF
>NA|many|TRBV29-1
CSAQGHDYGYTF
>TRBD2|NA|TRBV5-1
CASNRGGPDEQFF
>TRBD1|NA|TRBV5-1
CASSTGQGQYF
>NA|few|TRBV9
CASSVQSRSNEQFF
>NA|many|TRBV28
CASRVPNTGELFF
>NA|NA|TRBV20-1
CSALPKGPNQPQHF
>NA|few|TRBV27
CASSYGDFRGTGELFF
>TRBD1|NA|TRBV3-1
CASSPFGQDYEQYF
>NA|few|TRBV4-1
CASSPRGVGDANYGYTF
>NA|many|TRBV29-1
CSVNSGNEQFF
>TRBD2|NA|TRBV5-1
CASSLMAGDEQFF
>NA|NA|TRBV6-1
CASSVGGALYEQYF
>NA|few|TRBV4-2
CASSQEGWTASTDTQYF
>TRBD2|many|TRBV20-1
CSAQGLAGDYTGELFF